Each of the 23 T cell receptor beta chains below was sequenced from the same sample in a study of CD8 T cells in Susac syndrome. Reverse transcription used about 0.45 to 1 ug RNA and random hexamers. TCRdb analysed the immunoSEQ multiplex PCR reads with MiXCR anew, one entry per CDR3 protein. The sample has approximately 280,000 distinct CDR3 sequences; around 83% are singletons. The sequencing input was CD8+ T cells from PBMCs. These receptors were obtained from a human donor with multiple sclerosis.

This chain links TRBV5-6 with TRBJ2-7, with 9 bases lining up with TRBD2. Germline values: CDR1 SGHDT, CDR2 YYEEEE. J gave up 0 bases and V 0 bases, and 7 bases lay outside the gene matches. The CDR3 is made up of 17 amino acids. The CDR3 DNA follows: TGTGCCAGCAGCTTGGGGGGAGCGGGAGGATTCTCCTACGAGCAGTACTTC. Protein: CASSLGGAGGFSYEQYF. Supplemented by reference TRBV5-6 and TRBJ2-7, the full variable domain reads DAGVTQSPTHLIKTRGQQVTLRCSPKSGHDTVSWYQQALGQGPQFIFQYYEEEERQRGNFPDRFSGHQFPNYSSELNVNALLLGDSALYLCASSLGGAGGFSYEQYFGPGTRLTVT.

The chain is built from TRBV6-5 and TRBJ2-5; D uncertain. Germline V gene lookup returns CDR1 MNHEY and CDR2 SVGAGI. Trimming removed 4 bases at V and 4 bases at J, with 10 bases between. The CDR3 consists of 13 residues. The CDR3 region has the DNA TGTGCCAGCAGTTGGCATATTCGAGAGACCCAGTACTTC. Encoded protein: CASSWHIRETQYF.

This clonotype was observed a single time. V and J are TRBV9 and TRBJ2-7; TRBD2 matches at 9 bases. J was trimmed by 0 bases and V by 0 bases; bases with no gene match: 13. Germline values: CDR1 SGDLS, CDR2 YYNGEE. This CDR3 contains 19 residues. The CDR3 nucleotides read TGTGCCAGCAGCGTAGGGGCTAGCGGGACTATTCTCGACTCCTACGAGCAGTACTTC. Protein: CASSVGASGTILDSYEQYF.

This chain connects TRBV7-2 to TRBJ2-1, with 14 bases matching TRBD2. Germline CDR1 and CDR2: SGHTA and FQGNSA. J gave up 5 bases and V 5 bases, and 8 bases lay outside the gene matches. This CDR3 spans 17 amino acids. The DNA for the CDR3 is TGTGCCAGCAGCGAGAGGCCGGGACTAGCGGGAGACAATGAGCAGTTCTTC. Residues: CASSERPGLAGDNEQFF. Full variable domain (remainder filled in from reference TRBV7-2 and TRBJ2-1): GAGVSQSPSNKVTEKGKDVELRCDPISGHTALYWYRQSLGQGLEFLIYFQGNSAPDKSGLPSDRFSAERTGGSVSTLTIQRTQQEDSAVYLCASSERPGLAGDNEQFFGPGTRLTVL.

This clonotype was seen more than once but under ten times. The rearrangement links TRBV20-1 to TRBJ1-5; a weak D match, TRBD1 (6 bases). The CDR3 extends over 14 amino acids. The V gene lost 1 base and the J gene lost 7 bases, with 14 bases spanning the gap. Germline V gene sequence: CDR1 DFQATT, CDR2 SNEGSKA (reference sequence). CDR3 protein: CSARATGFEQPQHF. The DNA of the CDR3 is TGCAGTGCTAGAGCCACAGGGTTCGAGCAGCCCCAGCATTTT.

The rearrangement uses TRBV2 and TRBJ1-2, with unresolved D. The CDR3 contains 14 residues. Per germline, CDR1 SNHLY and CDR2 FYNNEI. Between the trimmed V and J ends, which lost 2 bases and 2 bases, there was a span of 9 bases. In DNA, the CDR3 is TGTGCCAGCAGTGAATGGGTTCCGAACTATGGCTACACCTTC. It translates to CASSEWVPNYGYTF.

The J gene is TRBJ2-2, the V gene TRBV7-9, with 10 positions matching TRBD1. There are 15 residues in the CDR3. V trimming: 4 bases; J trimming: 2 bases; junction bases outside the gene matches: 1. Germline CDR1 SEHNR, CDR2 FQNEAQ (reference sequence). CDR3 loop: CASSSTGGNTGELFF. DNA for the CDR3: TGTGCCAGCAGCTCGACAGGGGGCAACACCGGGGAGCTGTTTTTT.

The rearrangement uses TRBV19 and TRBJ2-7, with 10 bases fitting TRBD2. From germline, CDR1 is LNHDA and CDR2 SQIVND (reference sequence). Losses at the gene ends were 2 bases for V and 6 bases for J; bases not matched to a gene: 1. This CDR3 spans 13 amino acids. The CDR3 loop reads CASSILAGVEQYF. The CDR3 DNA follows: TGTGCCAGTAGTATACTAGCGGGAGTCGAGCAGTACTTC.

The chain carries TRBV5-8 and TRBJ1-1; the D is unclear. This CDR3 comprises 12 residues. CDR1 is SGHTS and CDR2 is YDEGEE in the germline V gene. Deletions cut 6 bases from V and 6 bases from J, with 12 bases between. CDR3 DNA sequence: TGTGCCAGCACCATTCTGCCCCCTGAAGCTTTCTTT. Translation gives CASTILPPEAFF.

This clonotype was observed a few times. The CDR3 reads CASSLRAGYTF. The DNA of the CDR3 is TGTGCCAGCAGCCTGAGGGCCGGCTACACCTTC. This rearrangement joins TRBV5-4 to TRBJ1-2; D remains unclear. The CDR3 is 11 amino acids. Trimming pared 4 bases from V and 8 bases from J, leaving 9 bases between. Germline CDR1 is SGHNT and CDR2 is YYREEE (reference sequence).

The sample holds one count of this clonotype. CDR3 protein: CASSRRAPEAFF. The CDR3 region has the DNA TGTGCCAGTAGTCGGCGGGCGCCTGAAGCTTTCTTT. This chain joins TRBV19 and TRBJ1-1; the D is unclear. The germline V gene encodes CDR1 LNHDA and CDR2 SQIVND (reference sequence). This CDR3 has 12 amino acids. The V and J ends lost 5 bases and 6 bases respectively, with 10 bases between them.

The chain uses TRBV5-4 and TRBJ1-2; 11 bases are shared with TRBD1. Germline loops: CDR1 SGHNT, CDR2 YYREEE (reference sequence). V gave up 3 bases and J gave up 8 bases; unmatched junction bases: 6. The CDR3 length is 14 residues. DNA for the CDR3: TGTGCCAGCAGCTGGACAGGGGGCGCGGTAGGCTACACCTTC. Residues: CASSWTGGAVGYTF.

The chain links TRBV15 to TRBJ2-7; tentatively, D is TRBD2 (5 bases). The CDR3 runs to 14 residues. Trimming took 6 bases from V and 3 from J, leaving 15 bases between them. Germline loops: CDR1 LNHNV, CDR2 YYDKDF (reference sequence). The CDR3 DNA follows: TGTGCCACCAGACCTTCTCGGGGTTTCTACGAGCAGTACTTC. It yields the protein CATRPSRGFYEQYF.

The chain joins TRBV12-3 or TRBV12-4 to TRBJ2-5, with 7 bases that match TRBD1. V dropped 7 bases and J dropped 4; count of bases not matched to a gene: 12. This CDR3 is 15 amino acids long. This chain's CDR3 is CASTPKGAMRETQYF. The CDR3 bases are TGTGCCAGCACTCCTAAGGGGGCCATGCGAGAGACCCAGTACTTC.

This clonotype was counted a single time. This chain uses TRBV13 with TRBJ2-7, with 10 bases matching TRBD2. Germline values: CDR1 PRHDT, CDR2 FYEKMQ (reference sequence). V lost 3 bases, J lost 1 base, and 3 bases stayed unmatched. The length of the CDR3 is 15 residues. The CDR3 is CASSLGLASSYEQYF. DNA of the CDR3: TGTGCCAGCAGCTTGGGACTAGCGTCTTCCTACGAGCAGTACTTC.

V and J are TRBV19 and TRBJ2-7, with D hard to call. CDR1 and CDR2 from the germline V gene are LNHDA and SQIVND (reference sequence). The V end was cut by 5 bases, the J end by 2 bases, with 7 bases between. There are 12 residues in the CDR3. The CDR3 nucleotides read TGTGCCAGTAGTGACAATCCCTACGAGCAGTACTTC. Translated: CASSDNPYEQYF.

The V gene is TRBV2, the J gene TRBJ2-3, with 7 bases that match TRBD1. J was trimmed by 0 bases and V by 4 bases; bases with no gene match: 1. The germline gives CDR1 SNHLY, CDR2 FYNNEI. This CDR3 contains 14 residues. For the CDR3, the DNA is TGTGCCAGCAGTGGGGGACAGAGCACAGATACGCAGTATTTT. Protein sequence: CASSGGQSTDTQYF.

V and J are TRBV27 and TRBJ2-2, with no clear D. This CDR3 is built from 12 residues. V was cut by 4 bases and J by 6 bases, with 6 bases left in between. Per germline, CDR1 MNHEY and CDR2 SMNVEV (reference sequence). The CDR3 here is CASSSPAGELFF. CDR3 DNA sequence: TGTGCCAGCAGTTCCCCGGCCGGGGAGCTGTTTTTT.

A remark on this clonotype: The final CDR3 position lacks the conserved phenylalanine or tryptophan, pointing to a likely read error. Because the CDR3's place on the DNA is in doubt, the DNA is left out and the CDR3 is given as listed by TCRdb. CDR3 in amino acids: CASSYSDVNTEAFL. The chain carries TRBV6-6 and TRBJ1-1. Inclusive of both ends, the CDR3 amounts to 14 amino acids. The V gene's germline CDR1 is MNHNY and CDR2 SVGAGI (reference sequence).

The chain has TRBV7-9 and TRBJ2-1; tentatively, D is TRBD1 (6 bases). The CDR3 is 14 amino acids. V dropped 7 bases and J dropped 4 bases, with 14 bases sitting between them. The germline gives CDR1 SEHNR, CDR2 FQNEAQ (reference sequence). The CDR3 loop is CASIGDKNYNEQFF. DNA for the CDR3: TGTGCCAGCATTGGGGACAAGAATTACAATGAGCAGTTCTTC.

This chain joins TRBV9 and TRBJ2-7; D assignment may be TRBD1 or TRBD2 (5 bases each). Germline assignment: CDR1 SGDLS and CDR2 YYNGEE. Trimming cost V 0 bases and J 6 bases, with 10 bases left between them. The CDR3 is made up of 13 amino acids. In nucleotides, the CDR3 is TGTGCCAGCAGCGTAGGGGGGAACTCCGAGCAGTACTTC. Translating gives CASSVGGNSEQYF. Full variable domain (missing parts from reference TRBV9 and TRBJ2-7): DSGVTQTPKHLITATGQRVTLRCSPRSGDLSVYWYQQSLDQGLQFLIQYYNGEERAKGNILERFSAQQFPDLHSELNLSSLELGDSALYFCASSVGGNSEQYFGPGTRLTVT.

The chain combines TRBV5-6 with TRBJ2-1; no definite D call. Per germline, CDR1 SGHDT and CDR2 YYEEEE. Trimming took off 0 bases at V and 3 bases at J, with 7 bases between the two ends. CDR3 length: 14 residues. CDR3 sequence reads: CASSLELSYNEQFF. The CDR3 region has the DNA TGTGCCAGCAGCTTGGAGTTGAGCTACAATGAGCAGTTCTTC.

This clonotype was recorded once. CDR3 protein: CASSSSPTGEQYF. The CDR3 DNA reads as TGTGCCAGCAGCTCCAGCCCTACGGGCGAGCAGTACTTC. V and J are TRBV25-1 and TRBJ2-7; D is ambiguous. The V gene lost 6 bases and the J gene lost 6 bases, with 15 bases spanning the gap. Germline lookup yields CDR1 MGHDK and CDR2 SYGVNS. The CDR3 sequence is 13 residues long.